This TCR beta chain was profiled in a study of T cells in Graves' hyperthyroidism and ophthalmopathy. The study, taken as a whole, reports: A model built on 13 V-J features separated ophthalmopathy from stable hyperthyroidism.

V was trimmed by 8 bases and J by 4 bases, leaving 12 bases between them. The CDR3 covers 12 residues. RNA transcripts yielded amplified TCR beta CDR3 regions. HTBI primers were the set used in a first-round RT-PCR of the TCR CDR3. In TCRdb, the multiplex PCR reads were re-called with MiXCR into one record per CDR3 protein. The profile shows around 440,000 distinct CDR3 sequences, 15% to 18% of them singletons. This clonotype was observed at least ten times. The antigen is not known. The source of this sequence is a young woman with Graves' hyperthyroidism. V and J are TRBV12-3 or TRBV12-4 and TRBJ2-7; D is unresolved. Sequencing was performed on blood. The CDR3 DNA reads TGTGCCAGCGAACAGAATGGGTACGAGCAGTACTTC. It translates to CASEQNGYEQYF.